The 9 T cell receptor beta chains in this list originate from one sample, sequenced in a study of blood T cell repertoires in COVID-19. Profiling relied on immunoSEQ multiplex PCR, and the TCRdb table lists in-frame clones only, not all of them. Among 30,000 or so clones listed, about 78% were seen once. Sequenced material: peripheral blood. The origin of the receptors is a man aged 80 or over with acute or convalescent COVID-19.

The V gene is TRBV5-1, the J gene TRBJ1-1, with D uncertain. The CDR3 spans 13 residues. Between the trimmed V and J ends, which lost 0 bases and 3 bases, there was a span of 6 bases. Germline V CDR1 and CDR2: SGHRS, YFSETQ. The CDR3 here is CASSLALDTEAFF. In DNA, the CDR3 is TGCGCCAGCAGCTTGGCGCTAGACACTGAAGCTTTCTTT.

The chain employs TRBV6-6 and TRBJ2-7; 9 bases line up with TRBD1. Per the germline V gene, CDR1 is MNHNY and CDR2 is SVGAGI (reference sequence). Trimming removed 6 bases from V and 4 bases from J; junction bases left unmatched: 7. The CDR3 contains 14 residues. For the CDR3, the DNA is TGTGCCAGCAGCCGGACAGGGGAGACGTACGAGCAGTACTTC. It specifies CASSRTGETYEQYF.

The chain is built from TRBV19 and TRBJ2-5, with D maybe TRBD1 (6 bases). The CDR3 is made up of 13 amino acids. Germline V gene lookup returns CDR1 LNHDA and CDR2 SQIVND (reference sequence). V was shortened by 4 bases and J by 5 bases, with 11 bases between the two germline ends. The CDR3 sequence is CASSTGQGETQYF. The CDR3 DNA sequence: TGTGCCAGTAGTACGGGGCAGGGGGAGACCCAGTACTTC.

CDR3 region: CASSESVARVRGYTF. The DNA for the CDR3 is TGCGCCAGCAGTGAGTCTGTAGCCAGGGTCCGTGGCTACACCTTC. The chain carries TRBV10-2 and TRBJ1-2; tentative D call: TRBD1 (5 bases). The CDR3 is made up of 15 amino acids. The V end lost 0 bases, the J end lost 7 bases, and 15 bases lay between the germline ends. Germline V gives CDR1 WSHSY, CDR2 SAAADI.

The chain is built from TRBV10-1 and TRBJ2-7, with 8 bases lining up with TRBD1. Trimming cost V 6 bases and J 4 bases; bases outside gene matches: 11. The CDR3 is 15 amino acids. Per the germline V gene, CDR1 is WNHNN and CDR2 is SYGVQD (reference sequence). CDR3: CASSSTWTGSYEQYF. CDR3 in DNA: TGCGCCAGCAGCTCCACCTGGACAGGGTCTTACGAGCAGTACTTC.

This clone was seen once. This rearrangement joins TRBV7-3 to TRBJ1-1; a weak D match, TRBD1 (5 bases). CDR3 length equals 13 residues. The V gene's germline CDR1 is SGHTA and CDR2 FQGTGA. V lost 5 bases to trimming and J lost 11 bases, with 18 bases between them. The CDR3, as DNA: TGTGCCAGCAGCCCGCGGGGGGTGGACTCGGCTTTCTTT. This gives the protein CASSPRGVDSAFF.

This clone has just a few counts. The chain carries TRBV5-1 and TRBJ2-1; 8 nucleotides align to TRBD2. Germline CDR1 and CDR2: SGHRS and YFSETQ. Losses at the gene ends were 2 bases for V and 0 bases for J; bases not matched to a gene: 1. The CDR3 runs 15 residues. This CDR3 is CASSLGTSSYNEQFF. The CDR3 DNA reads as TGCGCCAGCAGCTTAGGGACTAGCTCCTACAATGAGCAGTTCTTC.

CDR3 coding DNA: TGCGCCAGCAGCCAAGCCCCCGCCGGACAGAACACAGATACGCAGTATTTT. Protein: CASSQAPAGQNTDTQYF. The rearrangement uses TRBV4-3 and TRBJ2-3; possible D gene TRBD1, 6 bases. The V end was cut by 1 base, the J end by 2 bases, with 16 bases between. This CDR3 is built from 17 residues. Germline CDR1 LGHNA, CDR2 YSLEER.

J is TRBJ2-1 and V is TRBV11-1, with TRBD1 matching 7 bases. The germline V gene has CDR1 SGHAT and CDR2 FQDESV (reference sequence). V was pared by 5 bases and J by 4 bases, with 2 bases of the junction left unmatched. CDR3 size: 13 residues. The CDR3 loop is CASSQTGYNEQFF. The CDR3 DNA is TGTGCCAGCAGCCAGACAGGGTACAATGAGCAGTTCTTC.